This TCR beta chain comes out of a study of blood T cell repertoires in COVID-19 (dated by TCRdb to the early 2020s). Background for the entire study: The collaborator samples originated in the United States, Italy and Spain and spanned the acute and convalescent phases of COVID-19. The prospective study material was composed of cDNA or gDNA derived from T cells, B-cell-depleted T cells, or PBMCs. The dataset comprised deeply sampled blood TCRbeta repertoires from subjects exposed to, actively infected with, or recovered from COVID-19. The repertoires were made available in a free public database intended to serve as a resource for research on the immune response to SARS-CoV-2. Samples were obtained from the ongoing ImmuneRACE study (first 160 participants) and from 1,200 or so subjects provided by 6 global collaborators. A de-identified subject ID, COVID-19 status, age in years and sex were almost always included in the sample metadata. Where available, HLA class I and class II types were taken from metadata supplied by the sample provider and were not determined by assay-based typing.

The study at large found these results: How much clinical and demographic metadata was included differed by source and by participant, and the metadata was provided uncurated.

For this clone: Its binding antigen is unknown. No quality values exist for individual bases; no much larger clone is one base distant.

At one collaborating source in Seattle, patients were enrolled during active infection and were followed longitudinally through the course of disease. Each collaborating institution followed its own protocols to collect whole blood in K2EDTA tubes. For TCRbeta analysis, collaborator samples were shipped as frozen whole blood, as isolated PBMCs, or as DNA extracted from either sample type. The CDR3 runs 14 amino acids, cysteine and phenylalanine included. The retained sequence is limited to the CDR3, 42 bases, with the frame set at the first base. CDR1 and CDR2 are drawn from the germline V gene: KGHSH, LQKENI. From V the trimming removes 3 bases and from J it removes 8 bases, while the gene matches leave 0 bases of the junction unaccounted for. TCRbeta CDR3 regions were amplified from genomic DNA using the immunoSEQ Assay, a bias-controlled multiplex PCR. Turning to the authors' computational methods: The number of nucleated cells in each sample was estimated from the amplification of reference gene primers within the assay. Sequence reads were collapsed and filtered to measure the absolute abundance of every unique TCRbeta CDR3 rearrangement. For each sample, productive Simpson clonality was calculated by taking the square root of Simpson's diversity index across productive rearrangements. Drawn from immuneACCESS, this table holds only the in-frame rearrangements with V and J called that TCRdb kept. Clones are partly lost; checked studies trace under half to an unresolved V gene and leave the rest unexplained. V, J and clone size are those of that table, while D and trimming were read from the DNA. The sample includes roughly 390,000 clones, with approximately 89% observed a single time. 10% of the sample rests with the top ten.

The sequence was collected from a woman aged 25 to 45 with COVID-19, enrolled during active disease. The V and J genes are TRBV18 and TRBJ2-1; TRBD2 agrees with 14 junctional bases. What was sequenced was peripheral blood. The base sequence is TGTGCCAGCTCACCGGGACTAGCGGGAGATGAGCAGTTCTTC. Its protein reads: CASSPGLAGDEQFF.